The rows below give T cell receptor beta chains drawn from one sample of a study of response to subunit inactivated influenza vaccine. From the RT-PCR reads, TCRdb called clonotypes with MiXCR, one entry per CDR3 protein. The sample shows 500,000 to 550,000 distinct CDR3 sequences, approximately 24% of them seen only once. These records were also assigned to another study, of T cells expressing NK-cell markers.

The source material was CD4+ T cells sorted from PBMCs, sampled roughly 12 days after vaccination. These receptors all stem from a man aged 50-59 years who received an inactivated influenza vaccine. The CDR3 runs from the conserved cysteine through the conserved F or W. Fields, in order: V gene, CDR3 protein.

>TRBV6-1
CASSEGAYFTDTQYF
>TRBV7-8
CASSLGKQVMNTEAFF
>TRBV18
CASSPPGSMNTGELFF
>TRBV18
CASSSRTSGETDTQYF
>TRBV6-2/TRBV6-3
CASSSRGGGYYNEQFF
>TRBV5-5
CASSSARNQPQHF
>TRBV4-2
CASSQSINYEQYF
>TRBV20-1
CSAGTGGRVEETQYF
>TRBV12-3/TRBV12-4
CASSLGRIRTEAFF
>TRBV27
CASSITTGGGWETQYF
>TRBV12-3/TRBV12-4
CASSPTLAGAGELFF
>TRBV4-2
CASSQVLAGAGDTQYF
>TRBV5-5
CASSLESGGWMEQYF
>TRBV5-1
CASSINAGYQETQYF
>TRBV6-2/TRBV6-3
CASSRAGGLSPEQFF
>TRBV6-2/TRBV6-3
CASSYGWGNRGNDNEQFF
>TRBV20-1
CSARASGPTDTQYF
>TRBV3-1
CASSHREYGYTF
>TRBV5-6
CASSLTSGGYQETQYF
>TRBV7-2
CASSLTRTGVETQYF
>TRBV6-2/TRBV6-3
CVSALRGANVLTF
>TRBV7-2
CASSLYSETQYF
>TRBV20-1
CSAREPAMGNEQFF
>TRBV19
CASSNLAGYNEQFF
>TRBV15
CATSRDQGTGANYGYTF
>TRBV7-2
CASSLPGTPWAQYF
>TRBV9
CASSPGGTLGGSYTF
>TRBV27
CASSPSLAPQETQYF
>TRBV27
CASSLWGVEREGEFF
>TRBV29-1
CSVSPDRGRTYEQYF
>TRBV5-1
CASSLERVNTGELFF
>TRBV4-1
CASSQESGGWQPQHF
>TRBV20-1
CSARLATKASTDTQYF
>TRBV7-2
CASSSGLAGFTDTQYF
>TRBV6-5
CASSYPGLAGDTQYF
>TRBV7-2
CASHTVGVLINYGYTF
>TRBV19
CASSSSYYNEQFF
>TRBV7-2
CASSTREHGELFF
>TRBV29-1
CSVELLNTQYF
>TRBV7-9
CASVIAGDPTDTQYF
>TRBV27
CASSFSSNRGNYNSPLHF
>TRBV6-6
CASSLDRAYGYTF
>TRBV25-1
CASKGSLDGYTF
>TRBV18
CASSPGLASYNEQFF
>TRBV5-1
CASSLVFNEQFF
>TRBV15
CATSRALETQYF
>TRBV7-9
CASSSDRDYQPQHF
>TRBV20-1
CSATEGGENYGYTF
>TRBV4-2
CASSPRWPDNEQFF
>TRBV6-1
CASSGLPIYEQYF
>TRBV12-3/TRBV12-4
CASSFRTGVRNQPQHF
>TRBV12-3/TRBV12-4
CASSRDRGRGYTF
>TRBV20-1
CSATKGVYGYTF
>TRBV3-1
CASSQQGQAANVLTF
>TRBV20-1
CSAREGLARSYNEQFF